Listed here are 8 T cell receptor beta chains from one sample, sequenced in a study of T cell responses to AZD1222 COVID-19 vaccine. Profiled with immunoSEQ multiplex PCR; TCRdb holds only in-frame clones, not every one. In the table there are some 170,000 clones, just over 90% of which are singletons. Specimen: peripheral blood, collected on day 0 of AZD1222 vaccination. The receptors come from an adult in good health.

This clone has a single count. The rearrangement uses TRBV6-5 and TRBJ2-3; 7 bases are shared with TRBD2. The CDR3 has 14 amino acids. CDR1 is MNHEY, CDR2 SVGAGI, per germline. The trim removed 6 bases at V and 0 bases at J, leaving 3 bases unmatched. DNA of the CDR3: TGTGCCAGCAGGCAACTAGCGAGCACAGATACGCAGTATTTT. Its protein is CASRQLASTDTQYF.

The V call is TRBV30, the J call TRBJ1-3, with TRBD1 identical over 10 bases. Germline V gene lookup returns CDR1 GTSNPN and CDR2 SVGIG (reference sequence). The CDR3 has 18 amino acids. The J segment lost 0 bases and the V segment lost 7 bases, leaving 15 bases of the junction unmatched. The CDR3: CASPPRDRGPYSGNTIYF. CDR3 bases: TGTGCCTCGCCCCCGCGGGACAGGGGCCCATACTCTGGAAACACCATATATTTT.

The gene calls are TRBV27 and TRBJ2-3; no clear D gene. Deletions cut 2 bases from V and 6 bases from J, with 6 bases between. The CDR3 length is 12 residues. Germline CDR1 MNHEY, CDR2 SMNVEV (reference sequence). CDR3 amino acids: CASSLIGDTQYF. CDR3 in DNA: TGTGCCAGCAGTTTAATTGGGGATACGCAGTATTTT.

The V call is TRBV7-2, the J call TRBJ1-2, with D tentatively TRBD1 (5 bases). The CDR3 runs to 14 residues. Trimming removed 1 base from V and 3 bases from J, with 9 bases in between. CDR1 and CDR2 (germline): SGHTA, FQGNSA. The CDR3 here is CASSLDGRDYGYTF. The CDR3 DNA reads as TGTGCCAGCAGCTTAGATGGCAGGGACTATGGCTACACCTTC.

The rearrangement uses TRBV15 and TRBJ1-4, with 11 bases aligning to TRBD1. With V trimmed by 0 bases and J by 7 bases, 10 bases remained unmatched. CDR1 and CDR2 (germline): LNHNV, YYDKDF (reference sequence). The CDR3 sequence is 18 residues long. The CDR3 nucleotides read TGTGCCACCAGCAGAGAAAGCCCGGGACAGGGGGTCGGTGAAAAACTGTTTTTT. Amino acids: CATSRESPGQGVGEKLFF. The variable domain in full, with the rest retrieved from reference TRBV15 and TRBJ1-4, is DAMVIQNPRYQVTQFGKPVTLSCSQTLNHNVMYWYQQKSSQAPKLLFHYYDKDFNNEADTPDNFQSRRPNTSFCFLDIRSPGLGDTAMYLCATSRESPGQGVGEKLFFGSGTQLSVL.

This clone was seen a single time. The chain combines TRBV14 with TRBJ2-2, with D tentatively TRBD2 (7 bases). Trimming cost V 1 base and J 3 bases, with 15 bases left between them. This CDR3 is built from 17 residues. Germline V gives CDR1 SGHDN, CDR2 FVKESK. CDR3 sequence (DNA): TGTGCCAGCAGCCAAGTAGGGGGGACTACTTACACCGGGGAGCTGTTTTTT. The encoded protein is CASSQVGGTTYTGELFF. Looking up the rest from reference TRBV14 and TRBJ2-2 gives the full variable domain: EAGVTQFPSHSVIEKGQTVTLRCDPISGHDNLYWYRRVMGKEIKFLLHFVKESKQDESGMPNNRFLAERTGGTYSTLKVQPAELEDSGVYFCASSQVGGTTYTGELFFGEGSRLTVL.

This clone was seen a handful of times. The V gene is TRBV27, the J gene TRBJ2-7; 9 bases are shared with TRBD2. Germline lookup yields CDR1 MNHEY and CDR2 SMNVEV (reference sequence). The CDR3 loop spans 16 amino acids. V lost 5 bases, J lost 1 base, and 9 bases stayed unmatched. The CDR3 spells CASSPTGTSSSYEQYF. For the CDR3, the DNA is TGTGCCAGCAGTCCGACCGGGACTAGCAGTTCCTACGAGCAGTACTTC.

The chain uses TRBV6-5 and TRBJ1-1; D remains ambiguous. Germline V CDR1 and CDR2: MNHEY, SVGAGI. This CDR3 comprises 12 residues. V lost 4 bases and J 10 bases, leaving 13 bases between the germline ends. CDR3 protein: CASSFSGPGAFF. The CDR3 region has the DNA TGTGCCAGCAGTTTTTCCGGGCCTGGAGCTTTCTTT.